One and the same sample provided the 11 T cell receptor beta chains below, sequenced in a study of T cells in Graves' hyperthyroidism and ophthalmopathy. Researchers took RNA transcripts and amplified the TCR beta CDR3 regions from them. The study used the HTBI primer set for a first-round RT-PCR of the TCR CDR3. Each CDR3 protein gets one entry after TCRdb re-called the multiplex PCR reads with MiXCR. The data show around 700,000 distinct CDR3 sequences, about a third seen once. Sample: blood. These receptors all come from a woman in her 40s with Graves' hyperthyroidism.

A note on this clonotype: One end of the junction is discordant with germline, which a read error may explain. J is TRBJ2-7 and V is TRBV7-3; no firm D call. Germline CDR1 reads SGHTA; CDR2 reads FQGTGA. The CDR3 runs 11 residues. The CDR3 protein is CAGSLSPEQYF. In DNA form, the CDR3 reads TGTGCCGGCAGCTTATCCCCTGAGCAGTACTTC. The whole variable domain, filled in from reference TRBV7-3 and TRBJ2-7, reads GAGVSQTPSNKVTEKGKYVELRCDPISGHTALYWYRQSLGQGPEFLIYFQGTGAADDSGLPNDRFFAVRPEGSVSTLKIQRTERGDSAVYLCAGSLSPEQYFGPGTRLTVT.

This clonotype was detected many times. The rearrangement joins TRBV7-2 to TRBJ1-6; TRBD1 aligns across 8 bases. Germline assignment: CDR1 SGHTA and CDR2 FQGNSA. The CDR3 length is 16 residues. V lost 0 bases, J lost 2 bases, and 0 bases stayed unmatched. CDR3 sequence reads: CASSLARGPYNSPLHF. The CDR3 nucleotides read TGTGCCAGCAGCTTAGCCAGGGGGCCCTATAATTCACCCCTCCACTTT.

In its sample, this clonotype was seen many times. The CDR3 sequence is CASSWNGTRNTGELFF. The CDR3 nucleotides read TGCGCCAGCAGCTGGAACGGGACCAGGAACACCGGGGAGCTGTTTTTT. This chain connects TRBV10-1 to TRBJ2-2, with D perhaps TRBD1 or TRBD2 (5 bases each). Germline V lookup: CDR1 WNHNN, CDR2 SYGVQD (reference sequence). The germline V and J ends were trimmed by 6 bases and 1 base, with 15 bases remaining between them. This CDR3 is built from 16 residues.

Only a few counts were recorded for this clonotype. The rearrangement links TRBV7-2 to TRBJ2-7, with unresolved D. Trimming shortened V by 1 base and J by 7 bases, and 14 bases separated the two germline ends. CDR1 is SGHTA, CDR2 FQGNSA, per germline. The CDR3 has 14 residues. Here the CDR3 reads CASSLGSSYNEQYF. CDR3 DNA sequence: TGTGCCAGCAGCTTAGGTAGCTCCTACAATGAGCAGTACTTC. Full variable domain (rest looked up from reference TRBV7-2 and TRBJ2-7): GAGVSQSPSNKVTEKGKDVELRCDPISGHTALYWYRQSLGQGLEFLIYFQGNSAPDKSGLPSDRFSAERTGGSVSTLTIQRTQQEDSAVYLCASSLGSSYNEQYFGPGTRLTVT.

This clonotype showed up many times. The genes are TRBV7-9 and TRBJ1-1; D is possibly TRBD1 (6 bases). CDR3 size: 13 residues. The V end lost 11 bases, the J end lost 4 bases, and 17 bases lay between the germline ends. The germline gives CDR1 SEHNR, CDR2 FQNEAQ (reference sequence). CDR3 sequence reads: CACGREGGTEAFF. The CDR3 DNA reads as TGTGCCTGTGGACGGGAAGGGGGCACTGAAGCTTTCTTT.

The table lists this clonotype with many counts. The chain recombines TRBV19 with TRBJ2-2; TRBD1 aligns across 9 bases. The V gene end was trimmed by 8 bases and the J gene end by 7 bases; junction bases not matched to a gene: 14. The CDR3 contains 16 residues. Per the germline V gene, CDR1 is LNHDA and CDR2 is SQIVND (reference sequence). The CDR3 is CASYRTGQGMYGELFF. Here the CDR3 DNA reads TGTGCCAGTTACCGGACTGGACAGGGGATGTACGGGGAGCTGTTTTTT.

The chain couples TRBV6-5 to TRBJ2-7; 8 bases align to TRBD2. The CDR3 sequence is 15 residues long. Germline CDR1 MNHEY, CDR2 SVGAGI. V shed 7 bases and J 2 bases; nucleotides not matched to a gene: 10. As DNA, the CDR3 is TGTGCCAGCACCGACCGCGGGAGGAATCCCTACGAGCAGTACTTC. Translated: CASTDRGRNPYEQYF.

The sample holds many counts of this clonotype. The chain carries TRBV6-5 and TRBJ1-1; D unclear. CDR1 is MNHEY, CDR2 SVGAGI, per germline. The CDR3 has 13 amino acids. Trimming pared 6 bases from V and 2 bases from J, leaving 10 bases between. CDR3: CASSSPRNTEAFF. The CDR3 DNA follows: TGTGCCAGCAGCTCTCCCCGAAACACTGAAGCTTTCTTT.

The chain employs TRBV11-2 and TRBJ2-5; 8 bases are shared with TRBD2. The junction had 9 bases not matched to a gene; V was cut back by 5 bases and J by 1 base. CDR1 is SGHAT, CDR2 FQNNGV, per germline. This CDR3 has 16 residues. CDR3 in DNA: TGTGCCAGCAGCCCTTTAGGGAGCGGGGGCCAAGAGACCCAGTACTTC. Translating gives CASSPLGSGGQETQYF.

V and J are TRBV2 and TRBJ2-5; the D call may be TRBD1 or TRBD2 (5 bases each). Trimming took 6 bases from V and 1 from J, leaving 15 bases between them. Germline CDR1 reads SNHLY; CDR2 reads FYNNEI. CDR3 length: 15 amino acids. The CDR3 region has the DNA TGTGCCAGCAGCTTGGCGGCAGGGAGCCAAGAGACCCAGTACTTC. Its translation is CASSLAAGSQETQYF.

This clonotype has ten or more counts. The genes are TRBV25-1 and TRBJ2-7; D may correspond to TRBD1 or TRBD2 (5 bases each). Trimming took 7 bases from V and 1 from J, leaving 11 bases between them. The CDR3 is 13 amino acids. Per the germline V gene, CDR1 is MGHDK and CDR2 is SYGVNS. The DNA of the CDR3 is TGTGCCAGCACGGGACCAGAATCCTACGAGCAGTACTTC. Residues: CASTGPESYEQYF.